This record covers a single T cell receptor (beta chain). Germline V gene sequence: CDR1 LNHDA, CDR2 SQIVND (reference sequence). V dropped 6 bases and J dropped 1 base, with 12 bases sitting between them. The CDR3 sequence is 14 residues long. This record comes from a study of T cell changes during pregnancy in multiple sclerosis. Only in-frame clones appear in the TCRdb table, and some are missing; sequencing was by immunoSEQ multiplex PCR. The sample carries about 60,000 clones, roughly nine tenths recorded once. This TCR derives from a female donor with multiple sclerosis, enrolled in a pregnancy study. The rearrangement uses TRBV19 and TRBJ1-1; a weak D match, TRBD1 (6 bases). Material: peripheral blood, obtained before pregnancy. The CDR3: CASRADRWNTEAFF. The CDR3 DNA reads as TGTGCCAGTAGGGCCGACAGGTGGAACACTGAAGCTTTCTTT.